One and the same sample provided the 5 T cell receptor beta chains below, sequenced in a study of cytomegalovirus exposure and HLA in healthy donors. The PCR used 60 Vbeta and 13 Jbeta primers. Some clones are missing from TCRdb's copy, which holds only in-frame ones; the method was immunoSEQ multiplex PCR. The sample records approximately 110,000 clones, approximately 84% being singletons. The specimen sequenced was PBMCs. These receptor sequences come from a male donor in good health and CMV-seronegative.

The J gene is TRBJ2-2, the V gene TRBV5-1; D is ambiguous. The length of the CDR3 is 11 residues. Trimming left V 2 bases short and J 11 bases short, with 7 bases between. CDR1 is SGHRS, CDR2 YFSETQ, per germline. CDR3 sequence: CASSFSGELFF. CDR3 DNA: TGCGCCAGCAGCTTCTCGGGTGAGCTGTTTTTT.

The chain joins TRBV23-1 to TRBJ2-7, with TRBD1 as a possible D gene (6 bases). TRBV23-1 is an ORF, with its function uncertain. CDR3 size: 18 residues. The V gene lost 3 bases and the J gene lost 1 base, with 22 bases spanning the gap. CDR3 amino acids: CASSQTGNSILSSYEQYF. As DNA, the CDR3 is TGCGCCAGCAGTCAGACAGGAAACTCGATCCTCTCTTCCTACGAGCAGTACTTC.

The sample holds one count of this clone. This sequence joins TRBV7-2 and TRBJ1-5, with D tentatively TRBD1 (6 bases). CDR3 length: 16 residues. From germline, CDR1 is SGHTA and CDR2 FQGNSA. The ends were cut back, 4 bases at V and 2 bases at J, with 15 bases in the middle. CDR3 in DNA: TGTGCCAGCAGCTGGACTGGGGGACAAGGCAATCAGCCCCAGCATTTT. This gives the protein CASSWTGGQGNQPQHF. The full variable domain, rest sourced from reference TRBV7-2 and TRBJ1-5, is GAGVSQSPSNKVTEKGKDVELRCDPISGHTALYWYRQSLGQGLEFLIYFQGNSAPDKSGLPSDRFSAERTGGSVSTLTIQRTQQEDSAVYLCASSWTGGQGNQPQHFGDGTRLSIL.

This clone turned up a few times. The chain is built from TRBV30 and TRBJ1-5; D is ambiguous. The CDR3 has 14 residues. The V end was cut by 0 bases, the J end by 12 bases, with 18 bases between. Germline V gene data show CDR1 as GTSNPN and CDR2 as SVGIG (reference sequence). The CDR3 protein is CAWSVHGGLHNQHF. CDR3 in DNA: TGTGCCTGGAGTGTACATGGAGGGCTTCACAACCAGCATTTT.

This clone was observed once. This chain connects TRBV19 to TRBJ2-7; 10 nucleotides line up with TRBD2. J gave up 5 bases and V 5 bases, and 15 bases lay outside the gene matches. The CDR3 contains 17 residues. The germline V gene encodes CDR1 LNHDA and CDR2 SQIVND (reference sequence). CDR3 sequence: CASSGGYSSGSPNEQYF. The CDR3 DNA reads TGTGCCAGTAGTGGGGGCTACTCTAGCGGGAGTCCCAACGAGCAGTACTTC. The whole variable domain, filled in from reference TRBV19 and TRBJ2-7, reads DGGITQSPKYLFRKEGQNVTLSCEQNLNHDAMYWYRQDPGQGLRLIYYSQIVNDFQKGDIAEGYSVSREKKESFPLTVTSAQKNPTAFYLCASSGGYSSGSPNEQYFGPGTRLTVT.